The sequence of this T cell receptor (beta chain) was determined in a study of neurological immune-mediated disorders. The cDNA was generated by 5'RACE with 10-nucleotide random UMIs. Every sequencing run generated in excess of 180 million TCR-beta sequences. These sequences covered 15-18 subjects. TCRdb itself ran the 5' RACE reads through MiXCR, one entry per CDR3 protein. The table shows some 48,000 distinct CDR3 sequences, with approximately 10% occurring only once. Ten or more counts support this clonotype. The antigen is unknown. General study points: The absence of shared CDR3 amino acid sequences among expanded clones across subjects suggests private repertoires in all groups.

For the unsorted libraries, 2 million PBMCs stored at -80 C served as input. Between the trimmed V and J ends, which lost 4 bases and 4 bases, there was a span of 14 bases. This CDR3 spans 14 amino acids. CDR1 is SGHNT, CDR2 YENEEA, per germline. The J gene is TRBJ2-7, the V gene TRBV11-3; D is unresolved. Sequenced material: PBMCs. This TCR was recovered from a woman in her forties with HTLV-1-associated myelopathy (HAM/TSP). CDR3 sequence reads: CASSSSGKRYEQYF. In nucleotides, the CDR3 is TGTGCCAGCAGCTCCAGTGGCAAGAGATACGAGCAGTACTTC.